This is a list of T cell receptor beta chains from one sample in a study of shared clonotypes between healthy human individuals. Produced via immunoSEQ multiplex PCR; TCRdb's table is partial and in-frame only. This sample yields 1.6 million or so clones, of which less than 99% are seen a single time; roughly 0.35% belongs to the top ten. Sample: naive CD4+ T cells sorted from blood. All receptors derive from a man aged 30-40 years in good health. Both conserved end residues are part of each CDR3. Fields, in order: V gene, J gene, CDR3 protein.

>TRBV6-1|TRBJ1-1
CASSEISPTEAFF
>TRBV18|TRBJ2-3
CASSPLAGGLGDTQYF
>TRBV18|TRBJ2-7
CASSQQGAYEQYF
>TRBV11-2|TRBJ1-2
CASSPPRGPNYGYTF
>TRBV7-2|TRBJ2-7
CASSLRPGFAYEQYF
>TRBV27|TRBJ1-3
CASRLEGTGNTIYF
>TRBV29-1|TRBJ1-4
CSVDGFEGQGEKLFF
>TRBV9|TRBJ2-1
CASSPVVLGDEQFF
>TRBV7-9|TRBJ1-2
CASSLGGAETFYGYTF
>TRBV28|TRBJ1-1
CASSPTPNTEAFF
>TRBV18|TRBJ2-4
CASSPQGFAQAKNIQYF
>TRBV28|TRBJ2-5
CASALRVGETQYF
>TRBV28|TRBJ2-7
CASRETGREQYF
>TRBV27|TRBJ1-1
CASSPQGWGGTEAFF
>TRBV18|TRBJ2-5
CASSPGVGETQYF
>TRBV20-1|TRBJ2-3
CSASGTDTQYF
>TRBV19|TRBJ2-1
CASSTRGYNEQFF
>TRBV28|TRBJ1-4
CASSMGGTGEKLFF
>TRBV5-5|TRBJ2-5
CASSSKLLAGQQETQYF
>TRBV5-8|TRBJ2-7
CASSSHRDGLYEQYF
>TRBV14|TRBJ1-2
CASSPGQGAWDYGYTF
>TRBV2|TRBJ1-5
CASSEARRLDGNQPQHF
>TRBV6-5|TRBJ2-5
CASGTGGSETQYF
>TRBV27|TRBJ2-1
CASRMRQGEEQFF
>TRBV9|TRBJ2-5
CASSVWTGGETQYF
>TRBV2|TRBJ1-1
CASRIGLPSNTEAFF
>TRBV28|TRBJ1-5
CATIKYSNQPQHF
>TRBV18|TRBJ2-2
CASSLDKTGELFF
>TRBV7-2|TRBJ2-2
CASSLGPPDGELFF
>TRBV30|TRBJ2-7
CAWSGGLIPLYEQYF
>TRBV7-2|TRBJ2-7
CASGLSPPYEQYF
>TRBV7-8|TRBJ2-5
CASDGRTGEETQYF
>TRBV7-9|TRBJ1-2
CASSPAVRAGGYTF
>TRBV25-1|TRBJ2-1
CASSEYRGNEQFF
>TRBV4-2|TRBJ2-1
CASSPASGRNRSYNEQFF
>TRBV6-5|TRBJ1-1
CASSYPANRAFF
>TRBV5-1|TRBJ1-4
CASSDPATGNEKLFF
>TRBV28|TRBJ1-4
CASSDYGLFGSEKLFF
>TRBV27|TRBJ2-7
CASSFRGGEQYF
>TRBV21-1|TRBJ2-1
CASSWVRWRGYNEQFF
>TRBV27|TRBJ2-7
CASRAFGTIYEQYF
>TRBV10-2|TRBJ2-7
CASSASGARGWEQYF
>TRBV7-9|TRBJ2-5
CASSLSRKGGETQYF
>TRBV15|TRBJ2-1
CATSRDPPQGAGNEQFF
>TRBV13|TRBJ1-2
CASSIQGRANYGYTF
>TRBV28|TRBJ2-7
CASSLSAQRSLYEQYF
>TRBV2|TRBJ2-2
CAGQGDRGTSNTGELFF
>TRBV19|TRBJ2-1
CASSITSSSYNEQFF
>TRBV28|TRBJ1-1
CASSWTENTEAFF
>TRBV29-1|TRBJ2-3
CSLSQRLGADTQYF
>TRBV7-6|TRBJ2-2
CASSLIGGAGELFF
>TRBV5-1|TRBJ2-2
CASSPESSGLGELFF
>TRBV28|TRBJ2-3
CASSLKATDTQYF
>TRBV12-5|TRBJ2-1
CASGLVSFKGTIKFF